Below, one T cell receptor (beta chain) is given with its context. The antigen is not known. The data are from a study of post-analysis software for immune sequencing data. TCR beta cDNA libraries included unique molecular identifiers. TCRdb re-derived calls from the PCR reads in MiXCR, one entry per CDR3 protein. Of around 190,000 distinct CDR3 sequences in the sample, over 25% are singletons; the top ten hold approximately 3%. V shed 3 bases and J 3 bases; nucleotides not matched to a gene: 9. CDR3 length: 17 amino acids. Germline CDR1 is SNHLY and CDR2 is FYNNEI. Findings and caveats of the study: People with multiple sclerosis had a significantly lower normalized Chao1 diversity than controls did. Relative to controls, patients had five TRBV segments at higher frequency, with TRBV5-6, TRBV5-1 and TRBV20-1 among these.

This TCR was sampled from a girl younger than 18 with multiple sclerosis. This chain connects TRBV2 to TRBJ2-2; 8 bases are a match to TRBD2. Material: blood. CDR3 in amino acids: CASSDGGLAGYTGELFF. CDR3 nucleotide sequence: TGTGCCAGCAGTGATGGAGGACTAGCCGGGTACACCGGGGAGCTGTTTTTT.